Listed below are T cell receptor beta chains from one sample, sequenced in a study of type 1 and type 2 diabetes patients. TCRdb ran MiXCR on the multiplex PCR reads and lists one entry per CDR3 protein. The sample holds some 250,000 distinct CDR3 sequences, roughly 50% seen once. Sequenced material: peripheral blood mononuclear cells (PBMCs). The receptor source for this set is a man aged 18 to 35 with type 2 diabetes. The conserved cysteine and the conserved F or W are not part of the CDR3 here.

j_gene,v_gene,CDR3aa
TRBJ1-2,TRBV27,ASSFAANYGYT
TRBJ1-2,TRBV2,ASSEWQDHGYT
TRBJ1-1,TRBV30,AWSFAYIGAEAF
TRBJ1-2,TRBV7-9,ASSPNSRLEYYT
TRBJ2-2,TRBV19,AIPQGETNTGELL
.,TRBV19,ASSSQIGAGQF
TRBJ1-4,TRBV7-2,ASRQQATNEKLF
TRBJ1-1,TRBV28,ASSLGGLEAF
TRBJ2-2,TRBV4-1,ASSQDSGGDYTGELF
TRBJ2-1,TRBV15,ATSRTGTSGIGEQF
TRBJ1-1,TRBV13,ASSSGLFNTEAF
TRBJ2-1,TRBV7-6,ASSSRSGYNEQF
TRBJ1-2,TRBV5-4,ASSLGTGGFIGYT
TRBJ1-6,TRBV30,AWRWGTGNSPLH
TRBJ2-6,TRBV19,ASRMGRGGSGANVLT
TRBJ2-3,TRBV20-1,SARDNLAGVADTQY
TRBJ2-7,TRBV29-1,SVEESNSHEQY
TRBJ1-1,TRBV5-1,ASMGGRTNTEAF
TRBJ2-6,TRBV19,ASSYGGVTGANVLT
TRBJ1-2,TRBV12-3/TRBV12-4,ASSMVNRGEGANYGYT
TRBJ2-7,TRBV28,ASTPRGASYEQY
TRBJ1-6,TRBV15,ATSRREHYNSPLH
TRBJ2-1,TRBV7-2,ASSLVAGGLNEQF
TRBJ1-2,TRBV6-5,ASSSGQGLLGYT
TRBJ2-1,TRBV28,ASSSDVTAGVTYNEQF
.,TRBV28,ASSFRVGEQF
TRBJ1-4,TRBV19,ASSRQGGEKLF
TRBJ2-1,TRBV29-1,SVGRLESYNEQF
TRBJ2-7,TRBV7-3,ASSLRGGLAGAGEQY
TRBJ2-3,TRBV20-1,SATGTGRTDTQY
TRBJ2-6,TRBV13,ASSLGATGANVLT
TRBJ1-2,TRBV19,ASSSALGYA
TRBJ1-5,TRBV27,ASSSGIVQPQH
TRBJ1-5,TRBV2,ASSSDRINQPQH
TRBJ2-7,TRBV7-2,ASSQGGGRSYEQY